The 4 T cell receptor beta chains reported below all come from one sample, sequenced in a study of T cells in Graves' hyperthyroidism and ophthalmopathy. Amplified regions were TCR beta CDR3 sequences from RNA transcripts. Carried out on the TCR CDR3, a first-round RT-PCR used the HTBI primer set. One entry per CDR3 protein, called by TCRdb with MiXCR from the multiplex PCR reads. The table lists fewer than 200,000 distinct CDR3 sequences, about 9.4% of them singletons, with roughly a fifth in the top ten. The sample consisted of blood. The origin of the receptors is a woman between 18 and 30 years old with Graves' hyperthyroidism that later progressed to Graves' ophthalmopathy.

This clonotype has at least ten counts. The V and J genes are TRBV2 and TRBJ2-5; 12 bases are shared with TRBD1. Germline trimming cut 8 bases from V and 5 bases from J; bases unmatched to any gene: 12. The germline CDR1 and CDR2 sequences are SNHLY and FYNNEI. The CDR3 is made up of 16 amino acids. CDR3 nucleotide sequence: TGTGCCAGCTCCTCCTCCCGGGACAGGGGGCCGGAGACCCAGTACTTC. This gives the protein CASSSSRDRGPETQYF.

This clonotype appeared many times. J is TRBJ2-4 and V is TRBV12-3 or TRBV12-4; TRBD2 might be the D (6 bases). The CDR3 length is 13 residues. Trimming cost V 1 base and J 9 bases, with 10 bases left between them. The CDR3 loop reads CASSLVGGGIQYF. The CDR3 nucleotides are TGTGCCAGCAGTTTAGTGGGGGGAGGCATTCAGTACTTC.

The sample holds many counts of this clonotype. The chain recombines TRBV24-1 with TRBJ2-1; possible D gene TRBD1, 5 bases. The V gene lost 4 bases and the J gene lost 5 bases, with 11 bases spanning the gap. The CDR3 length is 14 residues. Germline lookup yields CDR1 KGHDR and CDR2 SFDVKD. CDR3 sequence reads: CATSERTRDNEQFF. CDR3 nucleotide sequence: TGTGCCACCAGTGAAAGGACCAGGGACAATGAGCAGTTCTTC.

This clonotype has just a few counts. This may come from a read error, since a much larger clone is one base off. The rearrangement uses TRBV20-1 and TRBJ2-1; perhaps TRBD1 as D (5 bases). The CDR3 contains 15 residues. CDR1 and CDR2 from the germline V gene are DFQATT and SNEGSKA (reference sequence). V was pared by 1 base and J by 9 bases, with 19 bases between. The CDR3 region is CSARVVTQGNREQFF. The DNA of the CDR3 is TGCAGTGCTAGAGTGGTCACGCAGGGCAATCGTGAGCAGTTCTTC.